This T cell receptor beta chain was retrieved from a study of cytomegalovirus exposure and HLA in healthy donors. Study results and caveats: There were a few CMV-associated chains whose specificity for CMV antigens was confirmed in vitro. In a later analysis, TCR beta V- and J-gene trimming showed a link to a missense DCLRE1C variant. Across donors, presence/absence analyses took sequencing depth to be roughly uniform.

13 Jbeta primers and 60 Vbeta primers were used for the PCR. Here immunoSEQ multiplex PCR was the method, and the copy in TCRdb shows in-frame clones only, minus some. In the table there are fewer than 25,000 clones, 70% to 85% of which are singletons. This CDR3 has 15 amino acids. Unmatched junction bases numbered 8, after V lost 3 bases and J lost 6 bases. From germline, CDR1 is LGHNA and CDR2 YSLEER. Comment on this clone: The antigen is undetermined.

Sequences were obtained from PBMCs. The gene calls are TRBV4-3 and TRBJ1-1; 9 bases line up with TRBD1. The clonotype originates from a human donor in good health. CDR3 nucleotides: TGCGCCAGCAGCCACCTGTGGACAGGGGCGTCTGAAGCTTTCTTT. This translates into CASSHLWTGASEAFF.